The 27 T cell receptor beta chains below come from one sample, sequenced in a study of shared clonotypes between healthy human individuals. Terminally differentiated effector memory CD45RA+ cells were excluded by CCR7 positive selection of CD45RO-negative cells. TCRdb's table, derived via immunoSEQ multiplex PCR, lists solely in-frame clones and lacks some. The sample includes 700,000 to 950,000 clones, about 96% seen only once; the top ten take 0.2% to 0.25%. What was sequenced was naive CD8+ T cells sorted from blood. All receptors derive from a man younger than 40 in good health.

The chain joins TRBV6-5 to TRBJ2-1, with 7 bases that match TRBD2. Trimming at V came to 1 base and at J to 4 bases, leaving 7 bases not matched to a gene. Per germline, CDR1 MNHEY and CDR2 SVGAGI. This CDR3 comprises 16 residues. The CDR3 nucleotides are TGTGCCAGCAGTTACTTTCTAGCGGAGAAATACAATGAGCAGTTCTTC. Translation gives CASSYFLAEKYNEQFF.

The CDR3 loop is CASSPLPFSGRSEDTQYF. The CDR3 DNA is TGTGCCAGCAGCCCTTTACCTTTTAGCGGGAGGTCCGAAGATACGCAGTATTTT. The V and J genes are TRBV14 and TRBJ2-3, with 10 positions matching TRBD2. With 4 bases clipped from V and 5 bases from J, the junction kept 15 bases outside the gene matches. Germline-derived CDR1 and CDR2 are SGHDN and FVKESK. The CDR3 is 18 residues long.

Points on this clone: The sample holds other DNA sequences that translate to the same CDR3. The V gene is TRBV19, the J gene TRBJ1-5; D is undetermined. The CDR3 sequence is 15 residues long. In germline, CDR1 is LNHDA, CDR2 SQIVND (reference sequence). Trimming shortened V by 1 base and J by 0 bases, and 7 bases separated the two germline ends. The CDR3 here is CASSIAGGSNQPQHF. The CDR3 nucleotides read TGTGCCAGTAGTATAGCTGGCGGTAGCAATCAGCCCCAGCATTTT.

The chain couples TRBV7-9 to TRBJ2-3; D is possibly TRBD1 (6 bases). This CDR3 contains 15 residues. Germline assignment: CDR1 SEHNR and CDR2 FQNEAQ (reference sequence). V gave up 0 bases and J gave up 2 bases, with 9 bases separating them. CDR3 sequence reads: CASSLAQGDTDTQYF. The CDR3 DNA is TGTGCCAGCAGCTTAGCACAGGGCGACACAGATACGCAGTATTTT.

V is TRBV9 and J is TRBJ2-7, with D uncertain. This CDR3 has 13 residues. Germline CDR1 is SGDLS and CDR2 is YYNGEE. V was trimmed by 0 bases and J by 6 bases, leaving 10 bases between them. The CDR3 reads CASSVEEGSEQYF. The DNA for the CDR3 is TGTGCCAGCAGCGTAGAGGAAGGGTCCGAGCAGTACTTC.

V usage is TRBV14 and J usage is TRBJ2-1; 9 bases are a match to TRBD2. The CDR3 consists of 17 residues. CDR1 and CDR2 from the germline V gene are SGHDN and FVKESK. Unmatched junction bases numbered 10, after V lost 4 bases and J lost 3 bases. The CDR3 nucleotides are TGTGCCAGCAGCCCGACGGCTAGCGGGACCAACTACAATGAGCAGTTCTTC. Its translation: CASSPTASGTNYNEQFF.

This chain uses TRBV27 with TRBJ2-1, with TRBD2 matching over 13 bases. The V segment lost 5 bases and the J segment 4 bases; nucleotides outside the gene matches: 5. The length of the CDR3 is 16 residues. Looked up from germline, CDR1 is MNHEY and CDR2 is SMNVEV (reference sequence). In DNA, the CDR3 is TGTGCCAGCAGTCCCGGACTAGCGGGGGCGTACAATGAGCAGTTCTTC. This encodes CASSPGLAGAYNEQFF.

The chain joins TRBV25-1 to TRBJ2-1, with D unclear. Trimming left V 8 bases short and J 10 bases short, with 15 bases between. This CDR3 is built from 12 residues. The germline V gene has CDR1 MGHDK and CDR2 SYGVNS. DNA for the CDR3: TGTGCCAGCTACAATCGTGAAGGAGAGCAGTTCTTC. It encodes CASYNREGEQFF.

This CDR3 reads CASRVAYGGYEQFF. The CDR3 nucleotides read TGTGCCAGCAGAGTAGCTTATGGGGGGTATGAGCAGTTCTTC. The chain links TRBV27 to TRBJ2-1, with D possibly TRBD2 on 6 matching bases. In germline, CDR1 is MNHEY, CDR2 SMNVEV (reference sequence). Between the trimmed V and J ends, which lost 6 bases and 8 bases, there was a span of 17 bases. This CDR3 contains 14 residues.

In its sample, this clone was seen once. This chain connects TRBV7-9 to TRBJ2-1; the match to TRBD1 covers 9 bases. The V segment lost 4 bases and the J segment 4 bases; nucleotides outside the gene matches: 14. CDR3 length: 18 amino acids. Germline CDR1 and CDR2: SEHNR and FQNEAQ (reference sequence). CDR3 sequence: CASSSGQGGVFAYNEQFF. CDR3 nucleotides: TGTGCCAGCAGCTCGGGACAGGGAGGTGTCTTTGCTTACAATGAGCAGTTCTTC.

The V and J genes are TRBV6-6 and TRBJ2-1; 9 nucleotides agree with TRBD2. CDR1 is MNHNY and CDR2 is SVGAGI in the germline V gene (reference sequence). Unmatched junction bases numbered 14, after V lost 6 bases and J lost 8 bases. There are 16 residues in the CDR3. CDR3 protein: CASSPRKGLASDEQFF. Written as DNA, the CDR3 is TGTGCCAGCAGCCCTAGGAAGGGACTAGCCTCCGATGAGCAGTTCTTC.

The CDR3 protein is CASSISGDYEQYF. CDR3 in DNA: TGCGCCAGCAGTATTAGCGGGGACTACGAGCAGTACTTC. The chain carries TRBV10-2 and TRBJ2-7; 8 nucleotides line up with TRBD2. This CDR3 is 13 amino acids long. V shed 5 bases and J 3 bases; nucleotides not matched to a gene: 3. Germline V gene lookup returns CDR1 WSHSY and CDR2 SAAADI.

This clone appeared a single time. The V and J genes are TRBV7-2 and TRBJ2-7; TRBD2 aligns across 8 bases. This CDR3 spans 16 amino acids. CDR1 SGHTA and CDR2 FQGNSA come from the germline V gene. The trim removed 0 bases at V and 1 base at J, leaving 5 bases unmatched. CDR3 residues: CASSLAGGDLSYEQYF. CDR3 nucleotide sequence: TGTGCCAGCAGCTTAGCCGGGGGGGATCTGTCCTACGAGCAGTACTTC.

J is TRBJ2-1 and V is TRBV7-9; D remains unclear. V lost 4 bases and J lost 6, with 10 bases in between. The CDR3 runs to 13 residues. The germline V gene has CDR1 SEHNR and CDR2 FQNEAQ (reference sequence). The CDR3 reads CASSSMGGNEQFF. DNA for the CDR3: TGTGCCAGCAGCTCGATGGGCGGCAATGAGCAGTTCTTC.

A single count supports this clone. The identical CDR3 is also encoded by other nucleotide sequences in the sample. The chain combines TRBV9 with TRBJ2-7; D gene ambiguous. This CDR3 has 15 amino acids. Trimming removed 0 bases from V and 3 bases from J, with 13 bases in between. Germline assignment: CDR1 SGDLS and CDR2 YYNGEE. CDR3 coding DNA: TGTGCCAGCAGCGTAGGTGTGGGTTCTGGCTACGAGCAGTACTTC. Its protein is CASSVGVGSGYEQYF.

This clone has a handful of counts. V is TRBV6-5 and J is TRBJ2-7, with D maybe TRBD1 (5 bases). Trimming removed 6 bases at V and 1 base at J, with 7 bases between. The germline gives CDR1 MNHEY, CDR2 SVGAGI. The CDR3 totals 12 residues. CDR3 loop: CASRGVSYEQYF. CDR3 nucleotide sequence: TGTGCCAGCAGAGGGGTATCCTACGAGCAGTACTTC.

As regards this clone: The same CDR3 is also encoded by other DNA sequences in this sample. CDR3 loop: CASSATGGNQPQHF. The CDR3, as DNA: TGTGCCAGCAGCGCCACAGGGGGTAATCAGCCCCAGCATTTT. The rearrangement joins TRBV9 to TRBJ1-5, with 8 bases lining up with TRBD1. In germline, CDR1 is SGDLS, CDR2 YYNGEE. CDR3 size: 14 residues. V was pared by 3 bases and J by 4 bases, with 3 bases of the junction left unmatched.

Written as DNA, the CDR3 is TGTGCCAGCAGCTCAGGGGGGACTAGCGGTTGGAATGAGCAGTTCTTC. This gives the protein CASSSGGTSGWNEQFF. The genes are TRBV7-8 and TRBJ2-1, with 11 bases matching TRBD2. CDR3 size: 16 residues. V shed 4 bases, J shed 7 bases, and the junction held 9 bases outside the gene matches. CDR1 SGHVS and CDR2 FQNEAQ come from the germline V gene.

The chain employs TRBV10-1 and TRBJ2-2; no reliable D call. The germline V gene encodes CDR1 WNHNN and CDR2 SYGVQD (reference sequence). The CDR3 consists of 13 residues. Trimming removed 2 bases at V and 4 bases at J, with 5 bases between. The DNA of the CDR3 is TGCGCCAGCAGTGAGATCGGCACCGGGGAGCTGTTTTTT. Translating it yields CASSEIGTGELFF.

The chain links TRBV5-1 to TRBJ1-1; the D gene is possibly TRBD1 (5 bases). CDR1 is SGHRS, CDR2 YFSETQ, per germline. This CDR3 has 13 amino acids. V was clipped by 4 bases and J by 3 bases, with 10 bases between them. CDR3 DNA: TGCGCCAGCAGCCCTGACAGCTACACTGAAGCTTTCTTT. It encodes CASSPDSYTEAFF.

This chain's CDR3 is CASSSGTGPRLGYTF. The CDR3 DNA follows: TGTGCCAGCAGCTCGGGAACCGGGCCCAGGCTGGGCTACACCTTC. The rearrangement uses TRBV7-9 and TRBJ1-2; D is unresolved. Trimming stripped 4 bases from V and 8 bases from J, with 20 bases between. The V gene's germline CDR1 is SEHNR and CDR2 FQNEAQ (reference sequence). The CDR3 is 15 residues long.

This chain connects TRBV27 to TRBJ2-1; D might be TRBD1 (6 bases). The V end was cut by 3 bases, the J end by 8 bases, with 17 bases between. Germline lookup yields CDR1 MNHEY and CDR2 SMNVEV (reference sequence). This CDR3 region has 15 residues. The CDR3 region has the DNA TGTGCCAGCAGTTTTGTGGCAGGGGCTAACGATGAGCAGTTCTTC. This gives the protein CASSFVAGANDEQFF.

The chain combines TRBV7-3 with TRBJ2-5; D not resolved. The germline V gene encodes CDR1 SGHTA and CDR2 FQGTGA. The CDR3 has 9 amino acids. V was pared by 8 bases and J by 2 bases, with 0 bases between. The CDR3 protein is CASQETQYF. CDR3 DNA: TGTGCCAGCCAAGAGACCCAGTACTTC.

The chain links TRBV7-9 to TRBJ2-7, with 8 bases identical to TRBD2. Germline values: CDR1 SEHNR, CDR2 FQNEAQ (reference sequence). The junction had 4 bases not matched to a gene; V was cut back by 4 bases and J by 2 bases. The CDR3 length is 14 residues. The CDR3 loop reads CASSSAGEAYEQYF. CDR3 coding DNA: TGTGCCAGCAGCTCAGCGGGAGAGGCCTACGAGCAGTACTTC. Together with reference TRBV7-9 and TRBJ2-7, the CDR3 gives the full variable domain: DTGVSQNPRHKITKRGQNVTFRCDPISEHNRLYWYRQTLGQGPEFLTYFQNEAQLEKSRLLSDRFSAERPKGSFSTLEIQRTEQGDSAMYLCASSSAGEAYEQYFGPGTRLTVT.

This sequence joins TRBV19 and TRBJ2-2, with D unclear. This CDR3 has 12 residues. CDR1 and CDR2 (germline): LNHDA, SQIVND (reference sequence). Trimming took 1 base from V and 6 from J, leaving 3 bases between them. The CDR3 sequence: CASSIAPGELFF. In DNA, the CDR3 is TGTGCCAGTAGTATAGCCCCCGGGGAGCTGTTTTTT.

A note on this clone: The same CDR3 can be traced to other DNA sequences in this sample. The chain uses TRBV27 and TRBJ2-7, with D possibly matching TRBD2 (6 bases). The CDR3 totals 14 residues. The V gene lost 2 bases and the J gene lost 0 bases, with 8 bases spanning the gap. Germline V gene lookup returns CDR1 MNHEY and CDR2 SMNVEV (reference sequence). In nucleotides, the CDR3 is TGTGCCAGCAGTTTACTAGCGAGCTCCTACGAGCAGTACTTC. Its protein product is CASSLLASSYEQYF.

This chain uses TRBV9 with TRBJ1-3, with TRBD1 as a possible D gene (5 bases). The germline V and J ends were trimmed by 5 bases and 8 bases, with 14 bases remaining between them. This CDR3 has 13 amino acids. Germline V CDR1 and CDR2: SGDLS, YYNGEE. CDR3 protein: CASRRRGSDTIYF. For the CDR3, the DNA is TGTGCCAGCAGACGGAGGGGTTCGGACACCATATATTTT.